These 23 T cell receptor beta chains share one sample of origin, sequenced in a study of CD4 T cells in relation to SARS-CoV-2 and coronaviruses. Produced via immunoSEQ multiplex PCR; TCRdb's table is partial and in-frame only. Of around 23,000 clones listed, approximately 68% are singletons. The unexposed donors gave CD4+ T cells in about 2011-2019, prior to COVID-19. Isolation of CD4+ T cells took place after about 9 days in culture. These receptors' targets are unknown. The sample consisted of CD4+ T cells from PBMCs, cultured in vitro. The source of these receptors is a human donor in good health.

In its sample, this clone was seen once. The chain links TRBV19 to TRBJ2-5; 7 nucleotides match TRBD2. The CDR3 extends over 15 amino acids. Germline CDR1 is LNHDA and CDR2 is SQIVND (reference sequence). V was pared by 1 base and J by 4 bases, with 6 bases of the junction left unmatched. The CDR3 loop is CASSIGTSEGETQYF. As DNA, the CDR3 is TGTGCCAGTAGTATAGGAACTAGCGAAGGAGAGACCCAGTACTTC.

The rearrangement links TRBV4-3 to TRBJ1-6; D may be TRBD1 (6 bases). From germline, CDR1 is LGHNA and CDR2 YSLEER. The CDR3 sequence is 15 residues long. Trimming took 0 bases from V and 11 from J, leaving 14 bases between them. This CDR3 reads CASSQDVQGLAPLHF. The DNA of the CDR3 is TGCGCCAGCAGCCAAGACGTACAGGGACTGGCACCCCTCCACTTT.

This clone came up a few times. V is TRBV11-2 and J is TRBJ2-1; TRBD1 is a possible D gene (6 bases). Germline assignment: CDR1 SGHAT and CDR2 FQNNGV. The CDR3 extends over 14 amino acids. Trimming removed 4 bases from V and 3 bases from J, with 10 bases in between. CDR3 sequence (DNA): TGTGCCAGCAGCTCGATACAGGGCTACAATGAGCAGTTCTTC. Encoded protein: CASSSIQGYNEQFF.

The V gene is TRBV7-2, the J gene TRBJ1-6; TRBD1 is a possible D gene (5 bases). CDR1 SGHTA and CDR2 FQGNSA come from the germline V gene. V lost 6 bases, J lost 7 bases, and 16 bases lay in between. This CDR3 region has 15 residues. The CDR3 spells CASSKEGSWNSPLHF. The CDR3 DNA reads as TGTGCCAGCAGTAAGGAGGGGTCTTGGAATTCACCCCTCCACTTT.

In this sample, this clone turned up a few times. This chain joins TRBV7-2 and TRBJ2-7; D perhaps matches TRBD2 (5 bases). Germline V gene lookup returns CDR1 SGHTA and CDR2 FQGNSA. This CDR3 is 15 amino acids long. Trimming took off 1 base at V and 0 bases at J, with 10 bases between the two ends. CDR3 protein: CASSLGGGGSYEQYF. As DNA, the CDR3 is TGTGCCAGCAGCTTAGGAGGCGGAGGCTCCTACGAGCAGTACTTC.

The table lists this clone with a few counts. The rearrangement joins TRBV7-9 to TRBJ1-2, with a possible D match to TRBD1 (5 bases). Between the trimmed V and J ends, which lost 4 bases and 2 bases, there was a span of 11 bases. The CDR3 extends over 14 amino acids. CDR1 SEHNR and CDR2 FQNEAQ come from the germline V gene (reference sequence). This CDR3 reads CASSSPGGNYGYTF. CDR3 nucleotide sequence: TGTGCCAGCAGCTCTCCGGGGGGAAACTATGGCTACACCTTC.

The CDR3 DNA reads TGTGCCAGCAGGCCTCCTGGTAGGGCCTCTGGAAACACCATATATTTT. This codes for CASRPPGRASGNTIYF. J is TRBJ1-3 and V is TRBV28, with no clear D. There are 16 residues in the CDR3. CDR1 and CDR2 (germline): MDHEN, SYDVKM. The V end lost 6 bases, the J end lost 0 bases, and 15 bases lay between the germline ends.

This clone was recorded a few times. J is TRBJ2-3 and V is TRBV3-1 (or the pseudogene TRBV3-2); 10 bases map to TRBD2. J lost 5 bases, V lost 6 bases, and 8 bases had no gene match. Germline loops: CDR1 LGHDT, CDR2 YNNKEL (reference sequence). The CDR3 runs to 15 residues. The CDR3 DNA sequence: TGTGCCAGCAGGAGGAGCGGGGGGGCGAAAGATACGCAGTATTTT. Its translation: CASRRSGGAKDTQYF.

The chain joins TRBV19 to TRBJ2-1; TRBD1 agrees at 10 bases. With V trimmed by 2 bases and J by 7 bases, 2 bases remained unmatched. Germline CDR1 and CDR2: LNHDA and SQIVND (reference sequence). The CDR3 covers 14 residues. The CDR3 reads CASSIMGQGNEQFF. CDR3 nucleotides: TGTGCCAGTAGTATAATGGGACAGGGGAATGAGCAGTTCTTC.

This clone has more than one count but fewer than ten. The V gene is TRBV18, the J gene TRBJ1-2; perhaps TRBD1 as D (6 bases). Deletions cut 4 bases from V and 0 bases from J, with 21 bases between. The germline V gene encodes CDR1 KGHSH and CDR2 LQKENI. This CDR3 has 18 amino acids. The CDR3 nucleotides read TGTGCCAGCTCACTAGGTTCCAGGCCGGGACAATCTAACTATGGCTACACCTTC. Protein sequence: CASSLGSRPGQSNYGYTF.

A single count supports this clone. This sequence joins TRBV5-5 and TRBJ1-1; D is ambiguous. The CDR3 has 15 amino acids. Germline-derived CDR1 and CDR2 are SGHKS and YYEKEE (reference sequence). V lost 4 bases to trimming and J lost 3 bases, with 16 bases between them. Here the CDR3 DNA reads TGTGCCAGCAGCCCCCCCGGGTCAGTGGACACTGAAGCTTTCTTT. Protein product: CASSPPGSVDTEAFF.

The V gene is TRBV5-5, the J gene TRBJ2-1, with a tentative D call TRBD2 (5 bases). The ends were cut back, 4 bases at V and 2 bases at J, with 7 bases in the middle. Germline V gives CDR1 SGHKS, CDR2 YYEKEE (reference sequence). The CDR3 sequence is 13 residues long. The CDR3 loop is CASSPSPYNEQFF. The CDR3 DNA reads as TGTGCCAGCAGCCCTAGCCCCTACAATGAGCAGTTCTTC.

The chain carries TRBV19 and TRBJ1-4, with 8 positions matching TRBD1. Looked up from germline, CDR1 is LNHDA and CDR2 is SQIVND (reference sequence). J lost 11 bases, V lost 2 bases, and 7 bases had no gene match. CDR3 length: 14 amino acids. CDR3 nucleotides: TGTGCCAGTAGTATACAAACAGGGGGTCAGAAACTGTTTTTT. Its protein product is CASSIQTGGQKLFF.

The V call is TRBV5-4, the J call TRBJ1-4; D might be TRBD1 (5 bases). The CDR3 consists of 15 residues. CDR1 is SGHNT, CDR2 YYREEE, per germline (reference sequence). V was cut by 3 bases and J by 2 bases, with 11 bases left in between. In DNA, the CDR3 is TGTGCCAGCAGCTGGGGGGGTGGCACTAATGAAAAACTGTTTTTT. It translates to CASSWGGGTNEKLFF.

The chain couples TRBV2 to TRBJ1-1, with a weak D call TRBD1 (5 bases). There are 15 residues in the CDR3. V was cut by 6 bases and J by 5 bases, with 19 bases left in between. CDR1 is SNHLY, CDR2 FYNNEI, per germline. DNA for the CDR3: TGTGCCAGCAGGGATCAGGGAAGTCGGCGGACTGAAGCTTTCTTT. This translates into CASRDQGSRRTEAFF.

The chain combines TRBV10-3 with TRBJ1-2; no clear D. The CDR3 has 17 amino acids. Deletions cut 3 bases from V and 2 bases from J, with 19 bases between. Germline CDR1 is ENHRY and CDR2 is SYGVKD. For the CDR3, the DNA is TGTGCCATCAGTGACTTCCATTTGTACGTACCCAACTATGGCTACACCTTC. Amino acid sequence: CAISDFHLYVPNYGYTF.

The chain combines TRBV5-4 with TRBJ2-1, with D uncertain. The CDR3 is 15 amino acids. Trimming shortened V by 4 bases and J by 0 bases, and 11 bases separated the two germline ends. Germline V CDR1 and CDR2: SGHNT, YYREEE (reference sequence). The DNA for the CDR3 is TGTGCCAGCAGCCTTGGCCAGGACTCCTACAATGAGCAGTTCTTC. Translating gives CASSLGQDSYNEQFF.

This clone was detected only a few times. The rearrangement links TRBV5-5 to TRBJ1-6, with 7 bases fitting TRBD1. The CDR3 spans 13 residues. The V and J ends lost 4 bases and 6 bases, in that order; junction bases with no gene match: 1. Germline V gene data show CDR1 as SGHKS and CDR2 as YYEKEE (reference sequence). CDR3 sequence: CASSRQGNSPLHF. CDR3 bases: TGTGCCAGCAGCCGACAGGGTAATTCACCCCTCCACTTT.

The V gene is TRBV10-3, the J gene TRBJ2-7; maybe TRBD1 (6 bases). Germline V gives CDR1 ENHRY, CDR2 SYGVKD. This CDR3 is built from 13 residues. V lost 3 bases to trimming and J lost 3 bases, with 9 bases between them. The DNA for the CDR3 is TGTGCCATCAGTGATGGGACAAACTACGAGCAGTACTTC. This translates into CAISDGTNYEQYF.

V and J are TRBV23-1 and TRBJ2-7; D is undetermined. TRBV23-1 counts as an open reading frame of uncertain function. The length of the CDR3 is 15 residues. Between the trimmed V and J ends, which lost 8 bases and 1 base, there was a span of 18 bases. The CDR3 reads CASRFVRAQSYEQYF. CDR3 nucleotide sequence: TGCGCCAGCCGCTTCGTCCGGGCACAGTCCTACGAGCAGTACTTC.

J is TRBJ1-5 and V is TRBV6-1; D remains unclear. This CDR3 has 16 residues. Trimming cost V 4 bases and J 0 bases, with 13 bases left between them. Looked up from germline, CDR1 is MNHNS and CDR2 is SASEGT. The DNA for the CDR3 is TGTGCCAGCAGTGTCAGCCAGTCCTTTAGCAATCAGCCCCAGCATTTT. The encoded protein is CASSVSQSFSNQPQHF.

The CDR3 reads CAISEGNEKLFF. The CDR3 coding sequence is TGTGCCATCAGTGAGGGTAATGAAAAACTGTTTTTT. The chain combines TRBV10-3 with TRBJ1-4, with no clear D. The CDR3 spans 12 residues. V was shortened by 2 bases and J by 4 bases, with 2 bases between the two germline ends. CDR1 is ENHRY and CDR2 is SYGVKD in the germline V gene.

The chain is built from TRBV25-1 and TRBJ1-3, with TRBD1 as a possible D gene (5 bases). CDR1 and CDR2 (germline): MGHDK, SYGVNS. V lost 3 bases to trimming and J lost 8 bases, with 17 bases between them. The CDR3 covers 15 residues. The CDR3 DNA follows: TGTGCCAGCAGTGATCCTCGAAGCGGGGGAGACACCATATATTTT. It translates to CASSDPRSGGDTIYF.